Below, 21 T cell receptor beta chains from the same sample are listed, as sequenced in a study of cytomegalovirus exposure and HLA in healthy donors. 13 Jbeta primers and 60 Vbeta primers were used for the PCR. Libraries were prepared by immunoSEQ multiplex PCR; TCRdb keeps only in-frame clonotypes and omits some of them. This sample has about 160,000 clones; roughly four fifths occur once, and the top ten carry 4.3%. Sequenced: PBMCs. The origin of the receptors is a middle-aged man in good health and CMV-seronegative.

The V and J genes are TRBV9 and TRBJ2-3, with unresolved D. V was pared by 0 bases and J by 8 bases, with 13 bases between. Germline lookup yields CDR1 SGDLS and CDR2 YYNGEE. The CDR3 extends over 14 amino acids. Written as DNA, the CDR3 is TGTGCCAGCAGCGTAGACTCCTCCCCCGGTACGCAGTATTTT. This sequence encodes CASSVDSSPGTQYF.

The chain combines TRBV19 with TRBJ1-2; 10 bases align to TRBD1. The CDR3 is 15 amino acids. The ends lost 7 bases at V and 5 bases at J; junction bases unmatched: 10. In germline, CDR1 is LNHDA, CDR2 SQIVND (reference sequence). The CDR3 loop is CASNSDRGRGYGYTF. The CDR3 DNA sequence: TGTGCCAGTAACTCTGACAGGGGGCGCGGGTATGGCTACACCTTC.

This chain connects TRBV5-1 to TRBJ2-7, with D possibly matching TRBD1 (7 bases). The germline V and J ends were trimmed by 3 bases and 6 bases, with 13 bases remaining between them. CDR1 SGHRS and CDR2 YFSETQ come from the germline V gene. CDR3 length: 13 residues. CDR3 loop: CASSSEGTAEQYF. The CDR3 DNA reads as TGCGCCAGCAGCTCGGAGGGGACAGCCGAGCAGTACTTC.

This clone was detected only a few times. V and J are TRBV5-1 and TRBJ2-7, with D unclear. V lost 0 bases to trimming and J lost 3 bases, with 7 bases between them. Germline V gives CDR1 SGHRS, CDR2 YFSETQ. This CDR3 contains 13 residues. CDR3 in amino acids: CASSLVIDYEQYF. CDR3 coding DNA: TGCGCCAGCAGCTTGGTGATAGACTACGAGCAGTACTTC.

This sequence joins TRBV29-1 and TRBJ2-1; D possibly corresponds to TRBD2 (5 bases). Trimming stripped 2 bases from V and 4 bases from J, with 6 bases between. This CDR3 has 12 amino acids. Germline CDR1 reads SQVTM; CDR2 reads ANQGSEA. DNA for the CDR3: TGCAGCGTTGAAAGAGGGTACAATGAGCAGTTCTTC. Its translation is CSVERGYNEQFF.

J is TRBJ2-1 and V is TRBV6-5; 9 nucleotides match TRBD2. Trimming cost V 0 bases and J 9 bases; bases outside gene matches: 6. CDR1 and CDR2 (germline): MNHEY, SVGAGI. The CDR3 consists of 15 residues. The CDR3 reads CASSYSIAGESEQFF. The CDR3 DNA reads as TGTGCCAGCAGTTACTCGATAGCGGGGGAGAGTGAGCAGTTCTTC.

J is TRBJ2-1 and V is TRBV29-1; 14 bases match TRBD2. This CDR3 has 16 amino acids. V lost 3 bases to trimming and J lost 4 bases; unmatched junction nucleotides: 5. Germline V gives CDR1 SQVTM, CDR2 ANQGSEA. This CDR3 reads CSVEGRLAGGYNEQFF. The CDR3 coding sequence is TGCAGCGTTGAGGGCCGACTAGCGGGGGGGTACAATGAGCAGTTCTTC.

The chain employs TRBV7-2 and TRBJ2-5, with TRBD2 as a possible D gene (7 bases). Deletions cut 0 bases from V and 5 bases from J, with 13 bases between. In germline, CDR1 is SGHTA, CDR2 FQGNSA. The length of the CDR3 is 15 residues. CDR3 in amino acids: CASSLAGGRGETQYF. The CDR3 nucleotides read TGTGCCAGCAGCTTAGCGGGGGGGCGAGGTGAGACCCAGTACTTC.

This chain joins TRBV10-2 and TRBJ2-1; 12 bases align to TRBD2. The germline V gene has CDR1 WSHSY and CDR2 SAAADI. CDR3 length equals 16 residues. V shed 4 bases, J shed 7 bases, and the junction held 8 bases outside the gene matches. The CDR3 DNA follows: TGCGCCAGCAGTGGGGCTAGCGGGGGGGCGGGGAATGAGCAGTTCTTC. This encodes CASSGASGGAGNEQFF.

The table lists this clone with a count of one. Written as DNA, the CDR3 is TGTGCCAGCAGCTTACCGGGACAGATGAACACTGAAGCTTTCTTT. Residues: CASSLPGQMNTEAFF. V usage is TRBV7-9 and J usage is TRBJ1-1, with 7 bases matching TRBD1. Germline assignment: CDR1 SEHNR and CDR2 FQNEAQ (reference sequence). J lost 0 bases, V lost 2 bases, and 3 bases had no gene match. The CDR3 sequence is 15 residues long.

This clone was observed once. The CDR3 nucleotides read TGTGCCAGCAGGACTAGCGAGGCATACAATGAGCAGTTCTTC. Translated: CASRTSEAYNEQFF. The chain couples TRBV7-9 to TRBJ2-1, with TRBD2 matching 8 bases. V shed 6 bases, J shed 4 bases, and the junction held 5 bases outside the gene matches. The CDR3 extends over 14 amino acids. Germline V CDR1 and CDR2: SEHNR, FQNEAQ (reference sequence).

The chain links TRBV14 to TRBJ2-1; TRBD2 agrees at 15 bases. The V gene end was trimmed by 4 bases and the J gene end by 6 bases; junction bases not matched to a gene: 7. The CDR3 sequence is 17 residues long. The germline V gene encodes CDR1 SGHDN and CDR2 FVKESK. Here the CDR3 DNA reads TGTGCCAGCAGCCGGGGACTAGCGGGGGGTCTCAGCAATGAGCAGTTCTTC. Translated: CASSRGLAGGLSNEQFF.

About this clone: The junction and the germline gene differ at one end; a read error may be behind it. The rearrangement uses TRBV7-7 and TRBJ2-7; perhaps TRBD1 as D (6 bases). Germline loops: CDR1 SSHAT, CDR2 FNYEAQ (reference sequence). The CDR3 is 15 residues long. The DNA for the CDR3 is TGTGCTAGCAGCTTAATTAAGGGACAAGGCTACGAGCAGTACTTC. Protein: CASSLIKGQGYEQYF.

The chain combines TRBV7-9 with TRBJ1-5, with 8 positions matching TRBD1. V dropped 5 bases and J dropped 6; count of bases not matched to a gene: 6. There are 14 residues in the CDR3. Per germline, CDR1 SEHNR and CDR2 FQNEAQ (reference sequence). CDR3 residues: CASSQTGGGQPQHF. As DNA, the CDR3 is TGTGCCAGCAGCCAAACAGGGGGTGGTCAGCCCCAGCATTTT.

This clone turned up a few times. The CDR3 sequence: CASSMTRISYNEQFF. CDR3 nucleotides: TGTGCCAGCAGCATGACACGTATCTCCTACAATGAGCAGTTCTTC. The chain uses TRBV6-1 and TRBJ2-1; D call uncertain. Between the trimmed V and J ends, which lost 6 bases and 0 bases, there was a span of 12 bases. Germline CDR1 reads MNHNS; CDR2 reads SASEGT. The CDR3 covers 15 residues.

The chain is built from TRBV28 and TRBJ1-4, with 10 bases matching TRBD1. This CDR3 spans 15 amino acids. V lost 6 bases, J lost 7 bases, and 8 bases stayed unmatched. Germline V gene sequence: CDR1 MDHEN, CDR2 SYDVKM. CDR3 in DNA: TGTGCCAGCAGATATCCCGGGACAGGGGTTGAAAAACTGTTTTTT. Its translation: CASRYPGTGVEKLFF.

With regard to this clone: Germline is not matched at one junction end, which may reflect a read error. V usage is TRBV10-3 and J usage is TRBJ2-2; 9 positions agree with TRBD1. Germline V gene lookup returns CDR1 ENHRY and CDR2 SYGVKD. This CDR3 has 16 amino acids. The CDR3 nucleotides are TGTGCCATCAGTGAGTCTACAACAGGGGGCAACGGGGGGCTGTTTTTT. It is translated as CAISESTTGGNGGLFF.

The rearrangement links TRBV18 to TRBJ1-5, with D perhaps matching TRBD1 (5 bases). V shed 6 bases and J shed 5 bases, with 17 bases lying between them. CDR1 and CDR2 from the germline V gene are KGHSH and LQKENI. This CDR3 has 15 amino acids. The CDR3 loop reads CASSPNPEGDQPQHF. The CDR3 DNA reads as TGTGCCAGCTCCCCGAACCCCGAAGGGGATCAGCCCCAGCATTTT. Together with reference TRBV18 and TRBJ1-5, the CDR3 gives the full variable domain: NAGVMQNPRHLVRRRGQEARLRCSPMKGHSHVYWYRQLPEEGLKFMVYLQKENIIDESGMPKERFSAEFPKEGPSILRIQQVVRGDSAAYFCASSPNPEGDQPQHFGDGTRLSIL.

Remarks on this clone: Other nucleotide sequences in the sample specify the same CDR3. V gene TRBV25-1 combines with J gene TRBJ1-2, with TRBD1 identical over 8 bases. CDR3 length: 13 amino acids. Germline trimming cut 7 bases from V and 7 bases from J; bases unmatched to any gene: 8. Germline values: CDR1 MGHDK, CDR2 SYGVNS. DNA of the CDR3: TGTGCCAGCACTCCCCCGGACAGGGCTGGCTACACCTTC. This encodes CASTPPDRAGYTF.

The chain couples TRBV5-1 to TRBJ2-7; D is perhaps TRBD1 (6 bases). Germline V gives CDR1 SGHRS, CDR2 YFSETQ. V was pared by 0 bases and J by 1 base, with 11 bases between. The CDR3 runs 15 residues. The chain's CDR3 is CASSLGDRRSYEQYF. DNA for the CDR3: TGCGCCAGCAGCTTGGGAGACAGGCGTTCCTACGAGCAGTACTTC.

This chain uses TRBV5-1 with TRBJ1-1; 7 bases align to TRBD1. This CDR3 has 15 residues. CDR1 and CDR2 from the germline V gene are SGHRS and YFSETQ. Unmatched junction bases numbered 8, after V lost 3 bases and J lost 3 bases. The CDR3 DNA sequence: TGCGCCAGCAGCTGGATGACAGGGACGGACACTGAAGCTTTCTTT. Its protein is CASSWMTGTDTEAFF.